This entry describes one TCR beta chain. Its antigen is unknown. This sample stems from a study of cytomegalovirus exposure and HLA in healthy donors. This PCR relied on a set of 60 Vbeta primers and 13 Jbeta primers. Measured with immunoSEQ multiplex PCR; TCRdb has only the in-frame clones, and not every one. The sample includes some 96,000 clones, 64% of them seen just once. Notes on the study in general: Relative to equally common others, HLA-associated TCR beta chains showed greater clonal expansion in a later analysis.

V shed 7 bases and J shed 0 bases, with 10 bases lying between them. The CDR3 extends over 13 amino acids. CDR1 is MDHEN and CDR2 is SYDVKM in the germline V gene. The receptor was derived from a man aged 55 to 70 in good health and CMV-seronegative. This chain connects TRBV28 to TRBJ2-7, with D possibly matching TRBD2 (5 bases). The sequenced material came from PBMCs. In DNA, the CDR3 is TGTGCCAGCATTGGGAGCGGCTCCTACGAGCAGTACTTC. Translated: CASIGSGSYEQYF. The whole variable domain, remainder taken from reference TRBV28 and TRBJ2-7, is DVKVTQSSRYLVKRTGEKVFLECVQDMDHENMFWYRQDPGLGLRLIYFSYDVKMKEKGDIPEGYSVSREKKERFSLILESASTNQTSMYLCASIGSGSYEQYFGPGTRLTVT.